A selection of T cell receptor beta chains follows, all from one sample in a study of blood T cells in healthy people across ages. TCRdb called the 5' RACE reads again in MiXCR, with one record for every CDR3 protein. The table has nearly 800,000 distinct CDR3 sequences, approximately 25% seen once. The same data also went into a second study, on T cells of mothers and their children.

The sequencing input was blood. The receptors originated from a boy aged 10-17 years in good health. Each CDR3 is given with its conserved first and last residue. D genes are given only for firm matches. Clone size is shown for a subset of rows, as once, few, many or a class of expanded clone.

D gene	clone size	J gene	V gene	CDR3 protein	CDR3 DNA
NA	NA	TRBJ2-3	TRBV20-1	CSANNASTDTQYF	TGCAGTGCTAATAACGCTAGCACAGATACGCAGTATTTT
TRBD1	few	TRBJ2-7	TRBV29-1	CSVEDWTGTVYEQYF	TGCAGCGTTGAAGATTGGACCGGGACAGTCTACGAGCAGTACTTC
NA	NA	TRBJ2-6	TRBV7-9	CASSFISVSGANVLTF	TGTGCCAGCAGCTTTATTAGTGTCTCTGGGGCCAACGTCCTGACTTTC
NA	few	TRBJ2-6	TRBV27	CASSFGQSGANVLTF	TGTGCCAGCAGTTTCGGACAATCTGGGGCCAACGTCCTGACTTTC
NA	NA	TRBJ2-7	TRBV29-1	CSVTEAYEQYF	TGCAGCGTTACAGAGGCCTACGAGCAGTACTTC
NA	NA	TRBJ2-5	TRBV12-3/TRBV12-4	CASSFGGGIPETQYF	TGTGCCAGCAGTTTTGGGGGCGGTATCCCAGAGACCCAGTACTTC
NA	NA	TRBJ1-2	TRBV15	CATSREGGVSWLESACTF	TGTGCCACCAGCAGAGAGGGGGGTGTAAGTTGGCTTGAGAGTGCCTGCACCTTC
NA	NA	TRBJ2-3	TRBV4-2	CASSQEGMDTQYF	TGTGCCAGCAGCCAAGAGGGTATGGATACGCAGTATTTT
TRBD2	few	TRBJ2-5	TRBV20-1	CSALGGRAPETQYF	TGCAGTGCCCTGGGGGGGAGGGCCCCCGAGACCCAGTACTTC
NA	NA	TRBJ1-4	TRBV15	CATSRDLLDFFQLFF	TGTGCCACCAGCAGAGATCTACTGGACTTTTTTCAACTGTTTTTT
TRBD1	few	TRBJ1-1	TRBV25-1	CASSGPTGAGAFF	TGTGCCAGCAGTGGACCGACAGGGGCAGGGGCTTTCTTT
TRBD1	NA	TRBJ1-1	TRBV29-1	CSGGDRNTEAFF	TGCAGCGGTGGGGACAGGAACACTGAAGCTTTCTTT
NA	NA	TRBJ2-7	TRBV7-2	CASSLLSMGYEQYF	TGTGCCAGCAGCTTACTCTCGATGGGGTACGAGCAGTACTTC